This T cell receptor beta chain was obtained from a study of cytomegalovirus exposure and HLA in healthy donors. PCR involved 60 Vbeta and 13 Jbeta primers. Assay: immunoSEQ multiplex PCR; the TCRdb copy retains only in-frame clones and omits some. The sample includes about 200,000 clones, around 81% seen only once; the top ten take about 1.8%. CDR3 length equals 14 residues. In germline, CDR1 is SEHNR, CDR2 FQNEAQ (reference sequence). V gave up 5 bases and J gave up 2 bases, with 11 bases separating them. The receptor's source is a man between 18 and 35 years old in good health and CMV-seronegative. The gene calls are TRBV7-9 and TRBJ2-3, with D possibly being TRBD2 (5 bases). The specimen was PBMCs. This chain's CDR3 is CASSPGLATDTQYF. Written as DNA, the CDR3 is TGTGCCAGCAGCCCTGGACTTGCCACAGATACGCAGTATTTT.